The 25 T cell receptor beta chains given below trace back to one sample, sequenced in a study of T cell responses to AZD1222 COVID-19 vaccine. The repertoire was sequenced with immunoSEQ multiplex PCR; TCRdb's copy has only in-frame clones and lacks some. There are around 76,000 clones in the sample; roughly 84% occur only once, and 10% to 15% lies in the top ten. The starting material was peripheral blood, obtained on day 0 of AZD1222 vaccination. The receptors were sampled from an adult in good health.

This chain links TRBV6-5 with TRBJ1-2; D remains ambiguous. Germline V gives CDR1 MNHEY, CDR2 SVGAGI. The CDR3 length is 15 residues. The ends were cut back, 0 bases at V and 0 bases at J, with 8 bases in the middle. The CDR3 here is CASSYSYSPNYGYTF. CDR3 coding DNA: TGTGCCAGCAGTTACTCTTACAGCCCTAACTATGGCTACACCTTC.

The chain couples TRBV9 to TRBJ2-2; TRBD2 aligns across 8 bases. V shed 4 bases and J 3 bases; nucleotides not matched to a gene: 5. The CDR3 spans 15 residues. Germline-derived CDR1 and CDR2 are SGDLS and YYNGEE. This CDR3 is CASSPRGEHTGELFF. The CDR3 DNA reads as TGTGCCAGCAGCCCGCGGGGGGAACACACCGGGGAGCTGTTTTTT.

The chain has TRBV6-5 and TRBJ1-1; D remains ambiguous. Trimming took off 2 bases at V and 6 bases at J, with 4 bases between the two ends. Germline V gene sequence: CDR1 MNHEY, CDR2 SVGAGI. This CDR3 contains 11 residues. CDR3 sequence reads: CASSYRAEAFF. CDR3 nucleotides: TGTGCCAGCAGTTACCGGGCTGAAGCTTTCTTT.

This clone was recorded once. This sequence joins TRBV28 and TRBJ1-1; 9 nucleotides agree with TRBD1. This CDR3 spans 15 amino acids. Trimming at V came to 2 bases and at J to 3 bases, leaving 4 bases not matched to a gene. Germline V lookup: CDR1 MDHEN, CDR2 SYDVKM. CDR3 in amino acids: CASSLPGQGHTEAFF. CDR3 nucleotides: TGTGCCAGCAGTTTACCTGGACAGGGGCACACTGAAGCTTTCTTT.

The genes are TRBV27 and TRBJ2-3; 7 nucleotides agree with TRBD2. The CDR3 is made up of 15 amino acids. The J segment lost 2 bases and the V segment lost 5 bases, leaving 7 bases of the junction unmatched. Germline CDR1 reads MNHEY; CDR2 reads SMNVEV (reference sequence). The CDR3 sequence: CASSRTRYNTDTQYF. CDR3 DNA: TGTGCCAGCAGTCGGACTAGATACAACACAGATACGCAGTATTTT.

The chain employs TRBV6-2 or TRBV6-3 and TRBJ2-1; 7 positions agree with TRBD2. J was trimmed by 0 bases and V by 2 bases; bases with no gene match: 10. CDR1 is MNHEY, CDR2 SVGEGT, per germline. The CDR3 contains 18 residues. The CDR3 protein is CASSYGPSGLRSYNEQFF. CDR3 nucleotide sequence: TGTGCCAGCAGTTACGGCCCTAGCGGACTACGCTCCTACAATGAGCAGTTCTTC.

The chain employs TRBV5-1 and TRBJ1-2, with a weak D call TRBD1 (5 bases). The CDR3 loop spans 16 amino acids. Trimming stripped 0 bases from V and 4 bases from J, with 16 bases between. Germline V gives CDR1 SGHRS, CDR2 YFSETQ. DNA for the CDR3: TGCGCCAGCAGCTTGGTAGGGGCAGGGTTTGGCTATGGCTACACCTTC. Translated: CASSLVGAGFGYGYTF.

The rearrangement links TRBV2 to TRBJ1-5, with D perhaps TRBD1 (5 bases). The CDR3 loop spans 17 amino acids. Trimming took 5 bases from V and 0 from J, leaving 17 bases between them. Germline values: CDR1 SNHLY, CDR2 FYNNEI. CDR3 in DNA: TGTGCCAGCAGTAGGGCCCAGAGGGGCTATAGCAATCAGCCCCAGCATTTT. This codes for CASSRAQRGYSNQPQHF.

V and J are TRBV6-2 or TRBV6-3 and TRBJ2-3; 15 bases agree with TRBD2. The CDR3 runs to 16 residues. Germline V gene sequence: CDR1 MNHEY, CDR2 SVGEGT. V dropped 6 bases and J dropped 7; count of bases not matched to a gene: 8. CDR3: CASSSRTSGGAYTQYF. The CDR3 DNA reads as TGTGCCAGCAGCTCACGGACTAGCGGGGGGGCTTATACGCAGTATTTT.

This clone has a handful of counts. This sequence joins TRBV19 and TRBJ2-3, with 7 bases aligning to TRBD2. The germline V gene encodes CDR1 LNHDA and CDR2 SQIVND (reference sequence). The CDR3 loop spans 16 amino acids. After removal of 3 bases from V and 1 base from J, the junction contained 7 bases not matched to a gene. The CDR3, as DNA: TGTGCCAGTAGTATGATCGGCGGGGGTGGCACAGATACGCAGTATTTT. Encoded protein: CASSMIGGGGTDTQYF.

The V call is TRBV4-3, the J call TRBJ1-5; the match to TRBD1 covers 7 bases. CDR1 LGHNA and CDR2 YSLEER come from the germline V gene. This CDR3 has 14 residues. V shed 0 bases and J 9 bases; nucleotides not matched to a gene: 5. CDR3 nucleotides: TGCGCCAGCAGCCAAGATTCAGGGGGATGGCCCCAGCATTTT. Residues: CASSQDSGGWPQHF.

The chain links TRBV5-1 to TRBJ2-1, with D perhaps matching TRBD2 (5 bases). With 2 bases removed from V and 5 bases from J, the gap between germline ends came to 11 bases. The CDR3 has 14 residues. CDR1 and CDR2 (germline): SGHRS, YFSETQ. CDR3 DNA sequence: TGCGCCAGCAGCTTTTCCGGGATCAACAATGAGCAGTTCTTC. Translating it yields CASSFSGINNEQFF.

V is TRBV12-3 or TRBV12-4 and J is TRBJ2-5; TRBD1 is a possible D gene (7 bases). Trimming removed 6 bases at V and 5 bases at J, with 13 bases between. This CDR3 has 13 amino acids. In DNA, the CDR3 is TGTGCCAGCAGCAAACAGGGGAGGGAGACCCAGTACTTC. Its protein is CASSKQGRETQYF.

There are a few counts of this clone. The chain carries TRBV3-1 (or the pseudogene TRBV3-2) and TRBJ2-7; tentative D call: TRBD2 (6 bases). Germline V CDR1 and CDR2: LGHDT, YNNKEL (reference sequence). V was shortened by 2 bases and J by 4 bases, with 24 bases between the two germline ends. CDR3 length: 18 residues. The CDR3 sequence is CASSQLKRRVGPWYEQYF. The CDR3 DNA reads TGTGCCAGCAGCCAATTAAAAAGGAGGGTGGGCCCCTGGTACGAGCAGTACTTC.

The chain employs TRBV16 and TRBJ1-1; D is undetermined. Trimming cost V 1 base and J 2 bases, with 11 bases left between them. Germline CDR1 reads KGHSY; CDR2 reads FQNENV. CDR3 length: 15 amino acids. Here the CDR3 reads CASSQYPGGNTEAFF. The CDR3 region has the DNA TGTGCCAGCAGCCAATATCCAGGAGGAAACACTGAAGCTTTCTTT.

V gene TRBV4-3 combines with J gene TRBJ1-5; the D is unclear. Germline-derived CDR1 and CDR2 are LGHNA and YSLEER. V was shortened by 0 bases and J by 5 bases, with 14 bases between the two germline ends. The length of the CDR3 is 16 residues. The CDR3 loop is CASSQELRPADQPQHF. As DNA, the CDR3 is TGCGCCAGCAGCCAAGAATTGCGACCAGCCGATCAGCCCCAGCATTTT.

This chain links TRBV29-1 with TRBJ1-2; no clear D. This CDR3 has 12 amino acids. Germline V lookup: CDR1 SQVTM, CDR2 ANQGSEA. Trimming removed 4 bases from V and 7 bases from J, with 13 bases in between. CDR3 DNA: TGCAGCGTTGGTCCCGCGGCCGGTGGCTACACCTTC. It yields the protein CSVGPAAGGYTF. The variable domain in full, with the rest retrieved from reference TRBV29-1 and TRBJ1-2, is SAVISQKPSRDICQRGTSLTIQCQVDSQVTMMFWYRQQPGQSLTLIATANQGSEATYESGFVIDKFPISRPNLTFSTLTVSNMSPEDSSIYLCSVGPAAGGYTFGSGTRLTVV.

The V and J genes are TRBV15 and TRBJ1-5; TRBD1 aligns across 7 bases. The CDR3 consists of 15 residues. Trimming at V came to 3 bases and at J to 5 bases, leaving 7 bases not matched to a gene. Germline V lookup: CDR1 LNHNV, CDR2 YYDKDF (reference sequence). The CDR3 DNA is TGTGCCACCAGCAGGGAAGACAGGGCTGATCAGCCCCAGCATTTT. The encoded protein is CATSREDRADQPQHF.

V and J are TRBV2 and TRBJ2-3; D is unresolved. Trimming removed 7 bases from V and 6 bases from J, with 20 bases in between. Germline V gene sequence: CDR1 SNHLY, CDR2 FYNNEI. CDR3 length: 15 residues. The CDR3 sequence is CASKREPTLFDTQYF. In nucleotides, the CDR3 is TGTGCCAGCAAAAGGGAACCGACACTATTTGATACGCAGTATTTT.

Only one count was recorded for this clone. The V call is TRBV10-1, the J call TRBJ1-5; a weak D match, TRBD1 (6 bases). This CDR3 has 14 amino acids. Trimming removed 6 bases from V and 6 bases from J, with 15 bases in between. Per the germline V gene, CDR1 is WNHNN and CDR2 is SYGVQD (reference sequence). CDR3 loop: CASRFRQDGQPQHF. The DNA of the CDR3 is TGCGCCAGCAGATTCAGACAGGACGGTCAGCCCCAGCATTTT.

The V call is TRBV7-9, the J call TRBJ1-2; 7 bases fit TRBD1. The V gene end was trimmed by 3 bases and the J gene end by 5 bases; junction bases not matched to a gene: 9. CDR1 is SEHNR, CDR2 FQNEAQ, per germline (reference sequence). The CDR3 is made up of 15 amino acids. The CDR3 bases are TGTGCCAGCAGCTTTGGGGGGGACAGAGCTTATGGCTACACCTTC. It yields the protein CASSFGGDRAYGYTF.

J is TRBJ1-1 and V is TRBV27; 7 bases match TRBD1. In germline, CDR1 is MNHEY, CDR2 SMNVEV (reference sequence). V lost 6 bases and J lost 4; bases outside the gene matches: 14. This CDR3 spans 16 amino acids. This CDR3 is CASSHLTGARGTEAFF. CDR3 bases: TGTGCCAGCAGCCATCTCACAGGGGCGAGAGGCACTGAAGCTTTCTTT.

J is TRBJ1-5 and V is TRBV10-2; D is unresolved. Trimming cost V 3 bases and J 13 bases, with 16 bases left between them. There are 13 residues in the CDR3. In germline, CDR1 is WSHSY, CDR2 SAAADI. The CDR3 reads CASSDLVPPHQHF. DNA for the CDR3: TGCGCCAGCAGTGACCTAGTTCCCCCGCATCAGCATTTT.

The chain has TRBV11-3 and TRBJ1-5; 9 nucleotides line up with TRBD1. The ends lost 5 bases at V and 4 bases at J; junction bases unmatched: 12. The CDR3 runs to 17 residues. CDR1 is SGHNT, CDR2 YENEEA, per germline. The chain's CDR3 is CASSLGGRDRVNQPQHF. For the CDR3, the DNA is TGTGCCAGCAGCCTAGGGGGTAGGGACAGGGTAAATCAGCCCCAGCATTTT.

The CDR3 bases are TGTGCCAGCTCACCGGCCTCATCGGGGGGCTCCTACGAGCAGTACTTC. This sequence encodes CASSPASSGGSYEQYF. The V and J genes are TRBV18 and TRBJ2-7, with 7 bases matching TRBD2. CDR3 length equals 16 residues. The ends lost 3 bases at V and 0 bases at J; junction bases unmatched: 8. Germline V CDR1 and CDR2: KGHSH, LQKENI.